This is a list of T cell receptor beta chains from one sample in a study of shared clonotypes between healthy human individuals. Clones were read by immunoSEQ multiplex PCR, and TCRdb kept only the in-frame ones, dropping some. The sample yields approximately 2,300,000 clones, about 90% seen once. Specimen: naive CD4+ T cells from PBMCs. The origin of the receptors is a man aged 18 to 35 in good health. Some clones in this sample may be carry-over from other donors' samples. Each CDR3 is given with its conserved first and last residue. The D gene is left open where the match is weak.

TRBV5-1	-	13	TRBJ2-5	CASSLGVQETQYF
TRBV28	-	16	TRBJ1-5	CASSLWGVNSNQPQHF
TRBV30	-	18	TRBJ1-2	CAWRLRGGLQAPGGGYTF
TRBV29-1	TRBD2	12	TRBJ2-1	CSGWTSGNEQFF
TRBV7-3	-	15	TRBJ1-5	CASSLGPGGNQPQHF
TRBV28	TRBD2	14	TRBJ2-1	CASSGRTSVDEQFF
TRBV5-1	TRBD1	14	TRBJ1-1	CASSPLVDRAAAFF
TRBV5-1	TRBD2	15	TRBJ2-7	CASSAGGTSMYEQYF
TRBV6-1	-	14	TRBJ1-2	CASSEAAGVRGYTF
TRBV18	-	15	TRBJ1-6	CASSPPSGTNSPLHF
TRBV27	-	13	TRBJ1-1	CASSLLAGSEAFF
TRBV7-3	-	13	TRBJ1-1	CASSLRDTPEAFF
TRBV27	TRBD2	15	TRBJ2-1	CASRLSGRAFNEQFF
TRBV7-2	-	16	TRBJ2-1	CASSAQGRASVNEQFF
TRBV28	-	14	TRBJ2-2	CASSLQGTTGELFF
TRBV5-4	TRBD2	16	TRBJ2-2	CASSLGSGRSTGELFF
TRBV4-3	-	15	TRBJ2-5	CASSHSGTFGQTQYF
TRBV6-1	-	13	TRBJ2-1	CASRREWSNEQFF
TRBV9	-	16	TRBJ2-2	CASSVDGDTYTGELFF
TRBV7-6	-	14	TRBJ2-1	CASSLQAKYNEQFF
TRBV6-5	-	13	TRBJ1-3	CASTASSGNTIYF
TRBV12-2	-	18	TRBJ1-1	CASRLAGGVDRENTEAFF
TRBV6-6	-	14	TRBJ1-1	CASRVRDLWTEAFF
TRBV28	-	13	TRBJ2-3	CASLSQSTDTQYF
TRBV29-1	-	13	TRBJ2-5	CSVCPRGGETQYF
TRBV15	-	15	TRBJ1-1	CATSLRPLPNTEAFF
TRBV19	TRBD1	13	TRBJ2-7	CASSTDRGGEQYF
TRBV5-4	TRBD2	12	TRBJ2-1	CASTATSGEQFF
TRBV28	TRBD2	13	TRBJ2-1	CASSLSPGLVSFF
TRBV11-1	TRBD2	14	TRBJ2-7	CASSSGLVDYEQYF
TRBV27	-	12	TRBJ2-5	CATGLRMETQYF
TRBV18	TRBD2	14	TRBJ2-1	CASSPLAEYNEQFF
TRBV5-4	TRBD2	13	TRBJ2-7	CASSQLAGYEQYF
TRBV7-8	-	15	TRBJ2-5	CASSYPGTGKETQYF
TRBV6-6	-	14	TRBJ1-1	CASRPQGLNTEAFF
TRBV19	-	11	TRBJ2-7	CASSTNYEQYF
TRBV4-1	-	14	TRBJ1-4	CASSQGQGFEKLFF
TRBV6-5	-	15	TRBJ1-2	CASSYEGGPFYGYTF
TRBV6-6	-	14	TRBJ2-7	CASSHKGSSYEQYF
TRBV28	-	15	TRBJ1-4	CASSIQGGEAEKLFF
TRBV9	TRBD1	14	TRBJ1-4	CASSLGQGRGKLFF
TRBV5-1	-	14	TRBJ2-5	CASSPDLTPETQYF
TRBV2	-	12	TRBJ2-1	CASSARDNEQFF
TRBV4-1	-	16	TRBJ2-2	CASSAPAGRNTGELFF
TRBV2	-	13	TRBJ1-5	CASLRGWEQPQHF
TRBV7-2	-	15	TRBJ1-5	CASSSTGRGHQPQHF
TRBV4-1	-	12	TRBJ1-6	CASRRIGGPLHF
TRBV7-9	-	16	TRBJ1-5	CASSLWNTTPNQPQHF
TRBV5-5	-	11	TRBJ2-7	CASSSPPEQYF
TRBV2	-	17	TRBJ2-3	CASSESIGGGSTDTQYF
TRBV29-1	-	12	TRBJ1-5	CTRLMGGQPQHF
TRBV6-1	TRBD2	15	TRBJ2-3	CASSGSGIGPDTQYF
TRBV7-9	TRBD1	14	TRBJ1-5	CASSSQTGDQPQHF